These 25 T cell receptor beta chains originate from one sample sequenced in a study of T cell responses to AZD1222 COVID-19 vaccine. TCRdb's copy holds only in-frame clones and misses some; the assay was immunoSEQ multiplex PCR. Among 150,000 or so clones listed, approximately 90% were seen once. The specimen comprised peripheral blood, sampled on day 0 of AZD1222 vaccination. Receptors were obtained from an adult in good health.

The rearrangement joins TRBV5-4 to TRBJ2-7, with D perhaps TRBD1 or TRBD2 (6 bases each). This CDR3 comprises 14 residues. With 4 bases removed from V and 4 bases from J, the gap between germline ends came to 15 bases. Germline CDR1 reads SGHNT; CDR2 reads YYREEE (reference sequence). CDR3 sequence (DNA): TGTGCCAGCAGCCCGGGACTTAGGGGGTACGAGCAGTACTTC. This sequence encodes CASSPGLRGYEQYF.

The chain recombines TRBV5-8 with TRBJ2-7, with 9 bases lining up with TRBD1. V was clipped by 4 bases and J by 1 base; unmatched bases: 6. The CDR3 totals 15 residues. Per germline, CDR1 SGHTS and CDR2 YDEGEE. CDR3 region: CASSGYRGLSYEQYF. CDR3 nucleotides: TGTGCCAGCAGCGGATACAGGGGGCTTTCCTACGAGCAGTACTTC.

This clone was seen once. The chain uses TRBV7-2 and TRBJ2-1; a weak D match, TRBD2 (6 bases). The CDR3 spans 13 residues. Deletions cut 5 bases from V and 7 bases from J, with 12 bases between. Germline-derived CDR1 and CDR2 are SGHTA and FQGNSA. The chain's CDR3 is CASSAGYTNEQFF. DNA of the CDR3: TGTGCCAGCAGCGCGGGGTACACTAATGAGCAGTTCTTC.

This clone was observed a few times. The chain couples TRBV6-6 to TRBJ2-7; TRBD2 agrees at 7 bases. V gave up 6 bases and J gave up 4 bases; unmatched junction bases: 9. Germline-derived CDR1 and CDR2 are MNHNY and SVGAGI (reference sequence). CDR3 size: 14 residues. The CDR3 here is CASRPGTGGYEQYF. CDR3 bases: TGTGCCAGCAGACCGGGGACGGGAGGTTACGAGCAGTACTTC.

A single count supports this clone. The chain couples TRBV6-1 to TRBJ1-2; TRBD1 aligns across 11 bases. With 2 bases clipped from V and 8 bases from J, the junction kept 7 bases outside the gene matches. Germline V gene sequence: CDR1 MNHNS, CDR2 SASEGT. The CDR3 length is 15 residues. The CDR3 DNA follows: TGTGCCAGCAGTGAACAAGGACAGGGGGCGCCCGGCTACACCTTC. It yields the protein CASSEQGQGAPGYTF.

The chain recombines TRBV20-1 with TRBJ1-2; 8 bases agree with TRBD1. Germline trimming cut 6 bases from V and 8 bases from J; bases unmatched to any gene: 5. The CDR3 runs to 11 residues. Germline loops: CDR1 DFQATT, CDR2 SNEGSKA (reference sequence). CDR3 residues: CSANRGEGYTF. Written as DNA, the CDR3 is TGCAGTGCCAACAGGGGGGAGGGCTACACCTTC.

V is TRBV5-5 and J is TRBJ2-3, with D unclear. The CDR3 sequence is 14 residues long. V was clipped by 1 base and J by 2 bases, with 8 bases between them. Germline V gives CDR1 SGHKS, CDR2 YYEKEE (reference sequence). The CDR3 bases are TGTGCCAGCAGCTTGTACGGAAACACAGATACGCAGTATTTT. It is translated as CASSLYGNTDTQYF. Supplemented by reference TRBV5-5 and TRBJ2-3, the full variable domain reads DAGVTQSPTHLIKTRGQQVTLRCSPISGHKSVSWYQQVLGQGPQFIFQYYEKEERGRGNFPDRFSARQFPNYSSELNVNALLLGDSALYLCASSLYGNTDTQYFGPGTRLTVL.

This sequence joins TRBV11-1 and TRBJ1-2; D ambiguous. From germline, CDR1 is SGHAT and CDR2 FQDESV (reference sequence). This CDR3 contains 16 residues. The ends were cut back, 1 base at V and 4 bases at J, with 16 bases in the middle. CDR3 residues: CASSLEGGSSGYGYTF. In DNA, the CDR3 is TGTGCCAGCAGCTTAGAGGGCGGCAGCTCTGGCTATGGCTACACCTTC. The complete variable domain, with remaining parts taken from reference TRBV11-1 and TRBJ1-2, reads EAEVAQSPRYKITEKSQAVAFWCDPISGHATLYWYRQILGQGPELLVQFQDESVVDDSQLPKDRFSAERLKGVDSTLKIQPAELGDSAMYLCASSLEGGSSGYGYTFGSGTRLTVV.

This chain uses TRBV7-6 with TRBJ2-3; no clear D gene. Germline loops: CDR1 SGHVS, CDR2 FNYEAQ. V was clipped by 2 bases and J by 0 bases, with 9 bases between them. The CDR3 has 15 residues. DNA of the CDR3: TGTGCCAGCAGCTTAATCGACATTAGCACAGATACGCAGTATTTT. This gives the protein CASSLIDISTDTQYF.

The V gene is TRBV4-1, the J gene TRBJ2-7; D not resolved. Trimming removed 1 base from V and 5 bases from J, with 9 bases in between. In germline, CDR1 is MGHRA, CDR2 YSYEKL. The CDR3 is 13 amino acids. This CDR3 reads CASSQGWVDEQYF. CDR3 nucleotide sequence: TGCGCCAGCAGCCAAGGATGGGTGGACGAGCAGTACTTC.

This CDR3 reads CASSLGQRIPFYNSPLHF. In nucleotides, the CDR3 is TGTGCCAGCAGCTTAGGGCAGCGGATCCCGTTTTATAATTCACCCCTCCACTTT. This chain connects TRBV7-3 to TRBJ1-6; D not resolved. Trimming left V 2 bases short and J 4 bases short, with 18 bases between. The CDR3 is 18 residues long. CDR1 is SGHTA, CDR2 FQGTGA, per germline.

The J gene is TRBJ2-7, the V gene TRBV27; possible D gene TRBD2, 6 bases. The V and J ends lost 5 bases and 3 bases respectively, with 17 bases between them. This CDR3 has 15 residues. Germline lookup yields CDR1 MNHEY and CDR2 SMNVEV (reference sequence). CDR3 protein: CASSLRWGAGYEQYF. As DNA, the CDR3 is TGTGCCAGCAGTCTCCGGTGGGGAGCGGGCTACGAGCAGTACTTC.

The chain couples TRBV4-3 to TRBJ2-7; D remains ambiguous. The ends were cut back, 3 bases at V and 2 bases at J, with 14 bases in the middle. Germline CDR1 is LGHNA and CDR2 is YSLEER. CDR3 size: 15 residues. The CDR3 loop is CASSHSALCPYEQYF. CDR3 nucleotides: TGCGCCAGCAGCCATTCTGCCCTATGCCCCTACGAGCAGTACTTC.

The chain combines TRBV18 with TRBJ2-7; 9 nucleotides line up with TRBD1. Germline V gives CDR1 KGHSH, CDR2 LQKENI. The CDR3 is 15 amino acids. With V trimmed by 0 bases and J by 3 bases, 3 bases remained unmatched. CDR3 loop: CASSPPRTGVYEQYF. Here the CDR3 DNA reads TGTGCCAGCTCACCACCGAGGACAGGGGTCTACGAGCAGTACTTC.

The J gene is TRBJ1-5, the V gene TRBV5-5; tentative D call: TRBD1 (6 bases). Trimming took off 4 bases at V and 3 bases at J, with 17 bases between the two ends. The germline V gene encodes CDR1 SGHKS and CDR2 YYEKEE (reference sequence). This CDR3 is built from 16 residues. The CDR3, as DNA: TGTGCCAGCAGCCCGTCGGGGACACTTATCAATCAGCCCCAGCATTTT. Its translation: CASSPSGTLINQPQHF.

As to this clone: A read error may account for a junction end that differs from germline. This rearrangement joins TRBV29-1 to TRBJ1-1; D is perhaps TRBD1 (6 bases). Germline V lookup: CDR1 SQVTM, CDR2 ANQGSEA. The CDR3 has 14 residues. Here the CDR3 reads CGVQPARQGHEAFF. The CDR3 DNA follows: TGCGGCGTACAACCAGCGCGGCAGGGGCATGAAGCTTTCTTT.

This clone was counted between two and nine times. The V call is TRBV7-9, the J call TRBJ2-2, with 10 bases fitting TRBD2. Unmatched junction bases numbered 3, after V lost 3 bases and J lost 5 bases. The CDR3 length is 15 residues. Germline values: CDR1 SEHNR, CDR2 FQNEAQ (reference sequence). Here the CDR3 DNA reads TGTGCCAGCAGCTTCGGTAGCGGGAGGACCGGGGAGCTGTTTTTT. Amino acids: CASSFGSGRTGELFF.

This clone was observed a few times. This sequence joins TRBV28 and TRBJ1-4; 9 bases fit TRBD1. This CDR3 contains 14 residues. CDR1 and CDR2 from the germline V gene are MDHEN and SYDVKM. V lost 6 bases to trimming and J lost 7 bases; unmatched junction nucleotides: 6. CDR3 sequence reads: CASSSDRGSEKLFF. The CDR3 nucleotides read TGTGCCAGCAGCTCCGACAGGGGGTCTGAAAAACTGTTTTTT.

J is TRBJ1-2 and V is TRBV9; 7 positions agree with TRBD1. V lost 3 bases to trimming and J lost 6 bases; unmatched junction nucleotides: 11. The length of the CDR3 is 15 residues. Germline lookup yields CDR1 SGDLS and CDR2 YYNGEE. CDR3 nucleotide sequence: TGTGCCAGCAGCGCACTCAGGGGGTTGGGGCATGGCTACACCTTC. This gives the protein CASSALRGLGHGYTF. The whole variable domain, remainder taken from reference TRBV9 and TRBJ1-2, is DSGVTQTPKHLITATGQRVTLRCSPRSGDLSVYWYQQSLDQGLQFLIQYYNGEERAKGNILERFSAQQFPDLHSELNLSSLELGDSALYFCASSALRGLGHGYTFGSGTRLTVV.

The chain joins TRBV4-1 to TRBJ1-6, with 9 positions matching TRBD1. The V segment lost 3 bases and the J segment 5 bases; nucleotides outside the gene matches: 5. The CDR3 length is 16 residues. The germline CDR1 and CDR2 sequences are MGHRA and YSYEKL. This CDR3 reads CASSQPGQGNNSPLHF. The CDR3 bases are TGCGCCAGCAGCCAGCCGGGACAGGGAAATAATTCACCCCTCCACTTT.

This chain joins TRBV3-1 (or the pseudogene TRBV3-2) and TRBJ2-7; no reliable D call. CDR1 is LGHDT, CDR2 YNNKEL, per germline (reference sequence). This CDR3 has 12 amino acids. Trimming shortened V by 1 base and J by 6 bases, and 7 bases separated the two germline ends. The DNA of the CDR3 is TGTGCCAGCAGCCAAGTCCGGTCCGAGCAGTACTTC. Translated, it gives CASSQVRSEQYF.

The chain employs TRBV27 and TRBJ2-7, with D possibly TRBD1 on 6 matching bases. This CDR3 has 14 residues. Germline V CDR1 and CDR2: MNHEY, SMNVEV (reference sequence). V shed 7 bases and J shed 3 bases, with 16 bases lying between them. This CDR3 is CASTPSRDNYEQYF. The CDR3 DNA is TGTGCCAGCACCCCCAGTCGGGACAACTACGAGCAGTACTTC.

The chain recombines TRBV7-2 with TRBJ1-2, with TRBD1 matching over 8 bases. The CDR3 extends over 16 amino acids. J lost 3 bases, V lost 1 base, and 7 bases had no gene match. Germline V CDR1 and CDR2: SGHTA, FQGNSA. The CDR3 DNA sequence: TGTGCCAGCAGCTTAGACTGGACAGGGTTGGACTATGGCTACACCTTC. Its translation: CASSLDWTGLDYGYTF. The variable domain in full, with the rest retrieved from reference TRBV7-2 and TRBJ1-2, is GAGVSQSPSNKVTEKGKDVELRCDPISGHTALYWYRQSLGQGLEFLIYFQGNSAPDKSGLPSDRFSAERTGGSVSTLTIQRTQQEDSAVYLCASSLDWTGLDYGYTFGSGTRLTVV.

The chain recombines TRBV19 with TRBJ2-3; 12 bases match TRBD2. Germline CDR1 and CDR2: LNHDA and SQIVND (reference sequence). With V trimmed by 5 bases and J by 5 bases, 5 bases remained unmatched. The CDR3 runs 15 residues. CDR3 in amino acids: CASSFLGLAGDTQYF. Here the CDR3 DNA reads TGTGCCAGTAGTTTTCTGGGACTAGCGGGAGATACGCAGTATTTT. Combining the CDR3 with reference TRBV19 and TRBJ2-3 gives the whole variable domain DGGITQSPKYLFRKEGQNVTLSCEQNLNHDAMYWYRQDPGQGLRLIYYSQIVNDFQKGDIAEGYSVSREKKESFPLTVTSAQKNPTAFYLCASSFLGLAGDTQYFGPGTRLTVL.

The V call is TRBV7-9, the J call TRBJ2-6; no clear D. V shed 6 bases and J shed 0 bases, with 6 bases lying between them. Germline V gene data show CDR1 as SEHNR and CDR2 as FQNEAQ (reference sequence). The CDR3 is made up of 14 amino acids. The CDR3 DNA reads TGTGCCAGCAGACCGGGCTCTGGGGCCAACGTCCTGACTTTC. Translating gives CASRPGSGANVLTF.